The TCR beta chain under discussion was sequenced for a study of technical replicates of blood from a few donors. Germline lookup yields CDR1 MNHNY and CDR2 SVGAGI (reference sequence). The CDR3 sequence is 13 residues long. Trimming shortened V by 5 bases and J by 6 bases, and 11 bases separated the two germline ends. TCRdb keeps only in-frame clones here, not all; method: immunoSEQ multiplex PCR. The table includes under 85,000 clones, approximately 97% detected once. The sequencing sample was made of T cells isolated from PBMCs. This chain uses TRBV6-6 with TRBJ2-1, with D maybe TRBD1 (6 bases). The sequence was collected from a human donor in good health. The CDR3 bases are TGTGCCAGCAGTACGAGGACAGTCAATGAGCAGTTCTTC. Amino acid sequence: CASSTRTVNEQFF.